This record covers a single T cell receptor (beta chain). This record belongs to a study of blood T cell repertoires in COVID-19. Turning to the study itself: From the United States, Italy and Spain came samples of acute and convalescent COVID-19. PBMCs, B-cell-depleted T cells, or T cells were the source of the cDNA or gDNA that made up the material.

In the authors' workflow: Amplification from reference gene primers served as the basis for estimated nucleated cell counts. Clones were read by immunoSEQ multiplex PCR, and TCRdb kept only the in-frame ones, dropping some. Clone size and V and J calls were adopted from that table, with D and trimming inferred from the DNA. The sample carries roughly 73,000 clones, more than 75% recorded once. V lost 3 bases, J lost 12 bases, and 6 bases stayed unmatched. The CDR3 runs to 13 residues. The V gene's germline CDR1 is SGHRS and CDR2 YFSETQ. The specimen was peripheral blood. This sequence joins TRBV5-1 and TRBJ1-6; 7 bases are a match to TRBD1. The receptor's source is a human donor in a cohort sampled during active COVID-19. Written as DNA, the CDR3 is TGCGCCAGCAGCTCCGGACAGGAATTACCCCTCCACTTT. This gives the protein CASSSGQELPLHF. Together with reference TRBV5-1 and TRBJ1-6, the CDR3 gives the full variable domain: KAGVTQTPRYLIKTRGQQVTLSCSPISGHRSVSWYQQTPGQGLQFLFEYFSETQRNKGNFPGRFSGRQFSNSRSEMNVSTLELGDSALYLCASSSGQELPLHFGNGTRLTVT.